Here is one T cell receptor (beta chain) with its context. The source of the sample is a study of T cell changes during pregnancy in multiple sclerosis. Profiled with immunoSEQ multiplex PCR; TCRdb holds only in-frame clones, not every one. The sample has some 100,000 clones, approximately 94% seen once; the top ten hold around 0.96%. After removal of 4 bases from V and 0 bases from J, the junction contained 5 bases not matched to a gene. CDR3 size: 17 residues. Germline V gene data show CDR1 as SNHLY and CDR2 as FYNNEI. This clonotype was obtained from a female donor with multiple sclerosis, enrolled in a pregnancy study. The chain uses TRBV2 and TRBJ2-2; 10 bases agree with TRBD2. The material was peripheral blood, obtained before pregnancy. CDR3 sequence: CASSGPLAGANTGELFF. The CDR3 coding sequence is TGTGCCAGCAGTGGCCCGCTAGCGGGGGCGAACACCGGGGAGCTGTTTTTT.